Listed here are 5 T cell receptor beta chains from one sample, sequenced in a study of beta chain features in type 1 diabetes (dated by TCRdb to the late 2010s). Library creation used the immunoSEQ multiplex PCR assay. The entire amount of isolated RNA was reverse transcribed using the High Capacity cDNA Reverse Transcription Kit, so the sequenced TCRB transcripts were expressed ones. The clones in this table, taken by TCRdb from immuneACCESS, are in-frame only. Not every clone is retained; where verified, under half of the shortfall comes from an unresolved V gene, and the cause of the rest is unknown. Present in this sample are some 150,000 clones, around a tenth of which were seen just once. The ten biggest clones cover about 0.66% of the sample. Sample: central memory CD4+ T cells from blood. The receptors were sampled from a man younger than 30 in good health.

The chain combines TRBV9 with TRBJ1-2; possibly TRBD1 for D (5 bases). Trimming removed 0 bases at V and 0 bases at J, with 21 bases between. The CDR3 spans 19 residues. Germline V gene data show CDR1 as SGDLS and CDR2 as YYNGEE. The CDR3 nucleotides are TGTGCCAGCAGCGTAGGAAGGGGCGACAGCGTTGGGGCTAACTATGGCTACACCTTC. Translation gives CASSVGRGDSVGANYGYTF.

This clone was seen only a few times. The V gene is TRBV28, the J gene TRBJ1-5; D gene ambiguous. Between the trimmed V and J ends, which lost 6 bases and 0 bases, there was a span of 18 bases. Germline V gene sequence: CDR1 MDHEN, CDR2 SYDVKM. There are 17 residues in the CDR3. This chain's CDR3 is CASRLPQYGNSNQPQHF. CDR3 nucleotide sequence: TGTGCCAGCAGGCTACCCCAGTACGGGAATAGCAATCAGCCCCAGCATTTT.

This clone was observed many times. The V and J genes are TRBV7-9 and TRBJ1-5, with TRBD1 as a possible D gene (5 bases). Between the trimmed V and J ends, which lost 5 bases and 1 base, there was a span of 9 bases. In germline, CDR1 is SEHNR, CDR2 FQNEAQ (reference sequence). The CDR3 spans 14 residues. The CDR3 nucleotides are TGTGCCAGCAGCCGGGAGGGGAGCAATCAGCCCCAGCATTTT. Its translation is CASSREGSNQPQHF. The entire variable domain, with the rest obtained from reference TRBV7-9 and TRBJ1-5, is as follows: DTGVSQNPRHKITKRGQNVTFRCDPISEHNRLYWYRQTLGQGPEFLTYFQNEAQLEKSRLLSDRFSAERPKGSFSTLEIQRTEQGDSAMYLCASSREGSNQPQHFGDGTRLSIL.

This clone was seen more than once but under ten times. This chain connects TRBV25-1 to TRBJ2-1; TRBD1 aligns across 9 bases. Looked up from germline, CDR1 is MGHDK and CDR2 is SYGVNS. With 8 bases clipped from V and 6 bases from J, the junction kept 2 bases outside the gene matches. The CDR3 covers 12 residues. The CDR3, as DNA: TGTGCCAGCCAGACAGGGGGCAATGAGCAGTTCTTC. It translates to CASQTGGNEQFF.

The chain recombines TRBV7-2 with TRBJ2-7, with a weak D call TRBD1 (5 bases). V was trimmed by 5 bases and J by 4 bases, leaving 18 bases between them. The CDR3 runs 15 residues. From germline, CDR1 is SGHTA and CDR2 FQGNSA. CDR3 sequence: CASSTTAGSYYEQYF. DNA of the CDR3: TGTGCCAGCAGCACCACGGCAGGGTCATATTACGAGCAGTACTTC.